A single sample gave rise to the 4 T cell receptor beta chains below, sequenced in a study of blood T cell repertoires in COVID-19. The data were produced by immunoSEQ multiplex PCR, yet TCRdb's version contains in-frame clones alone and is incomplete. Among around 620,000 clones listed, around 90% were seen once. Source material: peripheral blood. The receptors were sampled from a woman younger than 30 with acute or convalescent COVID-19.

This clone has just one count. CDR3 amino acids: CASGLAGSTDTQYF. The CDR3 DNA reads TGTGCCAGCGGTCTAGCGGGTAGCACAGATACGCAGTATTTT. The rearrangement uses TRBV2 and TRBJ2-3; 8 bases are shared with TRBD2. Germline-derived CDR1 and CDR2 are SNHLY and FYNNEI. This CDR3 is 14 amino acids long. Germline trimming cut 8 bases from V and 0 bases from J; bases unmatched to any gene: 4.

CDR3 amino acids: CASISGTAHNSPLHF. The CDR3 region has the DNA TGTGCCAGCATCTCGGGGACAGCTCATAATTCACCCCTCCACTTT. The V and J genes are TRBV6-6 and TRBJ1-6; 7 nucleotides agree with TRBD1. Germline-derived CDR1 and CDR2 are MNHNY and SVGAGI (reference sequence). J was trimmed by 5 bases and V by 7 bases; bases with no gene match: 8. The CDR3 sequence is 15 residues long.

V is TRBV10-1 and J is TRBJ1-4, with D perhaps TRBD1 (5 bases). Germline CDR1 is WNHNN and CDR2 is SYGVQD (reference sequence). Trimming pared 10 bases from V and 3 bases from J, leaving 18 bases between. This CDR3 contains 15 residues. Here the CDR3 DNA reads TGCGCCACCGCGCCCTCGAGACAGCCTAATGAAAAACTGTTTTTT. It is translated as CATAPSRQPNEKLFF.

The genes are TRBV4-3 and TRBJ1-2; D is possibly TRBD1 (5 bases). This CDR3 contains 17 residues. V gave up 1 base and J gave up 8 bases, with 23 bases separating them. Germline V lookup: CDR1 LGHNA, CDR2 YSLEER. CDR3 bases: TGCGCCAGCAGCCAAGGAATCCCAGGGACGCGGGATGAGGGCTACACCTTC. Protein product: CASSQGIPGTRDEGYTF.